This entry describes one TCR beta chain. The data originate from a study of T-cell reconstitution after alpha-beta-depleted transplantation in children. Germline lookup yields CDR1 SGHDN and CDR2 FVKESK. The CDR3 consists of 14 residues. The ends were cut back, 2 bases at V and 1 base at J, with 8 bases in the middle. The TCRbeta library was prepared with unique molecular identifiers. TCRdb used MiXCR to reprocess the PCR reads, holding one entry per CDR3 protein. The sample shows some 500,000 distinct CDR3 sequences, about 33% of them seen only once. The clonotype was recovered from a human donor who donated a stem cell graft to a child with aplastic anemia. The source was PBMCs from the stem cell graft donor, collected from the stem cell graft. The rearrangement uses TRBV14 and TRBJ2-5; unclear D gene. The CDR3 nucleotides read TGTGCCAGCAGCCAATGGCGGACCCAAGAGACCCAGTACTTC. Translation: CASSQWRTQETQYF.